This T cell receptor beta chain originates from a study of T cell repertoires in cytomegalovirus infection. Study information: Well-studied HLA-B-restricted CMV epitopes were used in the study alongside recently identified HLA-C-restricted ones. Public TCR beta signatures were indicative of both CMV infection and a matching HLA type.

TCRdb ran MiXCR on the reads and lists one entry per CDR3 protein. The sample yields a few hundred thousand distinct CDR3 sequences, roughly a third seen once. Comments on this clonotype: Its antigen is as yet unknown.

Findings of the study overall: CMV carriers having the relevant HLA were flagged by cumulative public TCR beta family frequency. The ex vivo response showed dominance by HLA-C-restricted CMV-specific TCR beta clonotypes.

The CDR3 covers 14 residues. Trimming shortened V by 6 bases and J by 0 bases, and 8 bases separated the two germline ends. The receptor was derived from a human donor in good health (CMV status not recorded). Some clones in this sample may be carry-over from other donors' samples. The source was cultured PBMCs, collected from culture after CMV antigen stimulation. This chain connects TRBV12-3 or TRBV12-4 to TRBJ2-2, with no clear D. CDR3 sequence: CASSAAANTGELFF. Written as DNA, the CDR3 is TGTGCCAGCAGCGCGGCTGCGAACACCGGGGAGCTGTTTTTT.